The rows below give T cell receptor beta chains drawn from one sample of a study of CD8 T cells in Susac syndrome. MiXCR was run by TCRdb on the immunoSEQ multiplex PCR reads, yielding one entry per CDR3 protein. This sample has 180,000 or so distinct CDR3 sequences, with 90% to 95% found just once. Input material: CD4+ T cells from PBMCs. The origin of the receptors is a human donor in good health. The CDR3 runs from the conserved cysteine through the conserved F or W. A D gene is named only where the DNA matches it firmly. Size values are once, few and many counts, or a class for expanded clones, and some rows have none.

D gene: .
J gene: TRBJ1-1
clone size: .
V gene: TRBV20-1
CDR3 DNA: TGCAGTGCCCCCTCGGGAGGCTACACTGAAGCTTTCTTT
CDR3 protein: CSAPSGGYTEAFF

D gene: .
J gene: TRBJ2-5
clone size: .
V gene: TRBV6-6
CDR3 DNA: TGTGCCAGTATGATGTCCGGGACCGAGAACTTC
CDR3 protein: CASMMSGTENF

D gene: .
J gene: TRBJ2-4
clone size: once
V gene: TRBV7-9
CDR3 DNA: TGTGCCAGCACAGGGCTAGCCAAAAACATTCAGTACTTC
CDR3 protein: CASTGLAKNIQYF

D gene: TRBD2
J gene: TRBJ2-1
clone size: once
V gene: TRBV23-1
CDR3 DNA: TGCGCCAGCAGGATTACTAGCGGGGGCCCGAACAATGAGCAGTTCTTC
CDR3 protein: CASRITSGGPNNEQFF

D gene: .
J gene: TRBJ2-4
clone size: .
V gene: TRBV29-1
CDR3 DNA: TGCAGCGTTGAAGACTTAAGAAACATTCAGTACTTC
CDR3 protein: CSVEDLRNIQYF

D gene: .
J gene: TRBJ2-5
clone size: few
V gene: TRBV12-3/TRBV12-4
CDR3 DNA: TGTGCCAGCAGTTTGAAAGGGGACGGGACCCAGTACTTC
CDR3 protein: CASSLKGDGTQYF

D gene: .
J gene: TRBJ2-3
clone size: .
V gene: TRBV24-1
CDR3 DNA: TGTGCCACCAGTGAAGTCGGGACATCAGATACGCAGTATTTT
CDR3 protein: CATSEVGTSDTQYF

D gene: .
J gene: TRBJ2-7
clone size: .
V gene: TRBV20-1
CDR3 DNA: TGCAGTGCTAGGGGGTCCTACGAGCAGTACTTC
CDR3 protein: CSARGSYEQYF

D gene: .
J gene: TRBJ2-1
clone size: .
V gene: TRBV5-1
CDR3 DNA: TGCGCCAGCAGCCATCCGTCCCATGAGCAGTTCTTC
CDR3 protein: CASSHPSHEQFF

D gene: .
J gene: TRBJ2-3
clone size: .
V gene: TRBV29-1
CDR3 DNA: TGCAGCGTTGAATTGGGCCCCACAGATACGCAGTATTTT
CDR3 protein: CSVELGPTDTQYF

D gene: .
J gene: TRBJ1-2
clone size: .
V gene: TRBV6-5
CDR3 DNA: TGTGCCGCTATGGGGGGAGGAGGCTACACCTTC
CDR3 protein: CAAMGGGGYTF

D gene: .
J gene: TRBJ2-5
clone size: .
V gene: TRBV6-1
CDR3 DNA: TGTGCCAGCACCCCTAGAACGGAGACCCAGTACTTC
CDR3 protein: CASTPRTETQYF

D gene: .
J gene: TRBJ1-2
clone size: .
V gene: TRBV18
CDR3 DNA: TGTGCCAGCTCATCTTTCGACAGCTATGGCTACACCTTC
CDR3 protein: CASSSFDSYGYTF

D gene: TRBD1
J gene: TRBJ2-3
clone size: .
V gene: TRBV20-1
CDR3 DNA: TGCAGTGCTGGGAAACAGGGGGCTGACGTCACAGATACGCAGTATTTT
CDR3 protein: CSAGKQGADVTDTQYF

D gene: TRBD1
J gene: TRBJ1-1
clone size: .
V gene: TRBV3-1
CDR3 DNA: TGTGCCAGCAGCCATTTCACAGGGGGCTTGATGAACACTGAAGCTTTCTTT
CDR3 protein: CASSHFTGGLMNTEAFF

D gene: TRBD2
J gene: TRBJ2-5
clone size: .
V gene: TRBV29-1
CDR3 DNA: TGCAGCGTTGACGGCGGGAGTTTTGCCGAGACCCAGTACTTC
CDR3 protein: CSVDGGSFAETQYF

D gene: .
J gene: TRBJ1-4
clone size: .
V gene: TRBV25-1
CDR3 DNA: TGTGCCAGCAGTGATGGGGGGTATGGGGAAAAACTGTTTTTT
CDR3 protein: CASSDGGYGEKLFF

D gene: .
J gene: TRBJ2-5
clone size: .
V gene: TRBV9
CDR3 DNA: TGTGCCAGCAGCGTAGGAAGCCTCCCCGGAGAGACCCAGTACTTC
CDR3 protein: CASSVGSLPGETQYF

D gene: TRBD1
J gene: TRBJ1-2
clone size: .
V gene: TRBV29-1
CDR3 DNA: TGCAGCGTGGGGGGGACAGTTTATGGCTACACCTTC
CDR3 protein: CSVGGTVYGYTF

D gene: .
J gene: TRBJ2-1
clone size: .
V gene: TRBV5-4
CDR3 DNA: TGTGCCAGCAGCTACGACTCCCTCGCCGGTTTCGATGAGCAGTTCTTC
CDR3 protein: CASSYDSLAGFDEQFF

D gene: TRBD2
J gene: TRBJ2-1
clone size: .
V gene: TRBV25-1
CDR3 DNA: TGTGCCAGCAGTGAATATGGCGGGGGATCCTACAATGAGCAGTTCTTC
CDR3 protein: CASSEYGGGSYNEQFF

D gene: .
J gene: TRBJ1-4
clone size: .
V gene: TRBV9
CDR3 DNA: TGTGCCAGCAGCGTCCGGGGGGAAAAACTGTTTTTT
CDR3 protein: CASSVRGEKLFF

D gene: .
J gene: TRBJ2-5
clone size: once
V gene: TRBV29-1
CDR3 DNA: TGCAGCGTTGCGAGGAGCAACCAAGAGACCCAGTACTTC
CDR3 protein: CSVARSNQETQYF

D gene: .
J gene: TRBJ2-1
clone size: once
V gene: TRBV15
CDR3 DNA: TGTGCCACCAGCCCCCGGCAGGACAATGAGCAGTTCTTC
CDR3 protein: CATSPRQDNEQFF

D gene: .
J gene: TRBJ2-5
clone size: .
V gene: TRBV12-3/TRBV12-4
CDR3 DNA: TGTGCCAGCAGTCGCGGGTCCCGAGAGACCCAGTACTTC
CDR3 protein: CASSRGSRETQYF

D gene: .
J gene: TRBJ2-4
clone size: .
V gene: TRBV27
CDR3 DNA: TGTGCCAGCAGTTTATCCAGGGAGACCAAAAACATTCAGTACTTC
CDR3 protein: CASSLSRETKNIQYF

D gene: TRBD2
J gene: TRBJ2-1
clone size: .
V gene: TRBV9
CDR3 DNA: TGTGCCAGCAGCGTACGGGGGAGCGGGAACTACAATGAGCAGTTCTTC
CDR3 protein: CASSVRGSGNYNEQFF

D gene: .
J gene: TRBJ1-1
clone size: .
V gene: TRBV4-2
CDR3 DNA: TGTGCCAGCAGCCCGGGGGGGCCTTCAATTGAAGCTTTCTTT
CDR3 protein: CASSPGGPSIEAFF

D gene: .
J gene: TRBJ1-2
clone size: .
V gene: TRBV19
CDR3 DNA: TGTGCCAGCCGGGACTATGGCTACACCTTC
CDR3 protein: CASRDYGYTF

D gene: .
J gene: TRBJ1-2
clone size: .
V gene: TRBV7-2
CDR3 DNA: TGTGCCAGCAGCTTAGAAGTCCCAGGGAGCACCTTC
CDR3 protein: CASSLEVPGSTF